One T cell receptor (beta chain) is described in this entry. A few counts support this clonotype. The specificity of this receptor is unknown. No base qualities exist here, and no much larger clone lies one base off it. The entry originates in a study of T cells after yellow fever vaccination (dated by TCRdb to about 2019). Turning to the overall study: Libraries from fractions with low cell numbers were prepared with the SMART-Seq v4 Ultra Low Input RNA kit. Bulk TCR alpha and beta repertoires were sequenced longitudinally to track T-cell clones before and after primary and booster YFV17D yellow fever vaccination. Two healthy male donors made up the cohort, one aged 18 to 29 years and the other aged 30 to 40 years. Blood was collected at multiple timepoints before and after primary and secondary immunization, and bulk PBMC replicates and cell subsets were isolated. Overall study results and their limits: A small fraction of clonotypes appeared in both the CD4 and CD8 compartments, likely as a result of convergent recombination. Most clones expanded after primary vaccination (96% of CD4 and approximately 90% of CD8) were re-detected after the booster, suggesting that broad memory maintenance occurred. The study included only two donors, which limits how far the findings can be generalized. The secondary T-cell response was weaker than the primary response but faster, peaking on day 5 instead of day 15. Computational filtering was required because FACS-sorted repertoires could contain abundant contaminating clonotypes from the bulk population.

The treatment or condition tag for this specimen amounts to: live attenuated yellow fever vaccine strain. PBMCs were isolated from peripheral blood using a standard Ficoll-Paque protocol. Dynabeads CD4 and CD8 positive selection kits were used to isolate the CD4 and CD8 T-cell fractions. RNA was extracted with TriZol from bulk PBMCs, CD4 and CD8 fractions, and dextramer-positive and dextramer-negative fractions. TCRdb records Illumina NovaSeq 6000 as the sequencer. Synthesis of TCR cDNA relied on 5'RACE template switching, a step that introduced a universal primer site along with unique molecular identifiers. cDNA synthesis was primed from both the TCR alpha and TCR beta constant segments. Two PCR steps were used to amplify libraries, with sample barcodes and sequencing adapters being added in the second step. Sequencing of libraries was performed on Illumina HiSeq 2500 (2x100 bp) or NovaSeq (2x150 bp). As for the authors' bioinformatics: Reads were demultiplexed and collapsed into UMI consensus sequences with MIGEC, and V(D)J alignment was performed with MiXCR. Clonotypes responding to the vaccine were identified with edgeR on replicate PBMC samples, with the criteria of FDR below 0.01 and a log2 fold change above 5 up to day 15. Bulk clonotypes were assigned CD4 or CD8 identity according to which sequenced CD4 or CD8 repertoire held them at higher abundance. The public sequencing data were trimmed at Q25 with fastp and processed into clonotypes with MiXCR by TCRdb, which kept only in-frame beta chains. Here each entry gathers all rows of one CDR3 protein and keeps the most common genes and DNA. TCRdb's processing, not the authors' own work, is the source of the V and J calls. The sample table shows 95,000 to 100,000 distinct CDR3 sequences, and around 5.8% are seen once. The ten largest clonotypes hold approximately 39% of the sample.

This material consisted of CD8+ T cells sorted from PBMCs, taken 10 days after the yellow fever booster vaccination. The TCR comes from a man aged 18-30 years who received the YFV17D yellow fever vaccine.

This receptor carries the CDR3 CASSGNRELDEQFF. The nucleotide sequence reads TGTGCCAGCAGCGGAAACAGGGAGTTGGATGAGCAGTTCTTC. The chain uses TRBV7-2 and TRBJ2-1; TRBD1 is perhaps the D gene, given 6 matching bases. In the germline V gene, CDR1 corresponds to SGHTA and CDR2 to FQGNSA. Including the terminal cysteine and phenylalanine, the CDR3 comprises 14 residues. Of all the DNA, just the CDR3 is kept, 42 bases in frame from base 1. A distance of 16 bases separates the germline ends of V and J, which lose 5 bases and 8 bases respectively.